The 16 T cell receptor beta chains given below trace back to one sample, sequenced in a study of blood T cell repertoires in COVID-19. Clones were read by immunoSEQ multiplex PCR, and TCRdb kept only the in-frame ones, dropping some. The sample lists about 230,000 clones; under 90% were seen once. The sequencing input was PBMCs or T cells enriched from blood (not recorded which). These receptors were obtained from a man aged 18 to 29 who had recovered from COVID-19.

The chain recombines TRBV3-1 (or the pseudogene TRBV3-2) with TRBJ2-7, with 10 positions matching TRBD2. The germline CDR1 and CDR2 sequences are LGHDT and YNNKEL (reference sequence). The CDR3 loop spans 15 amino acids. The ends lost 4 bases at V and 6 bases at J; junction bases unmatched: 9. The CDR3 region is CASSLGASGSLEQYF. CDR3 nucleotide sequence: TGTGCCAGCAGCCTCGGCGCTAGCGGGAGCCTCGAGCAGTACTTC.

The chain combines TRBV11-3 with TRBJ2-1; the D gene is possibly TRBD2 (6 bases). This CDR3 is built from 13 residues. V was cut by 5 bases and J by 6 bases, with 11 bases left in between. The germline V gene encodes CDR1 SGHNT and CDR2 YENEEA. CDR3 DNA: TGTGCCAGCAGCCTGGGACTGCTCAATGAGCAGTTCTTC. Its protein product is CASSLGLLNEQFF.

This clone has just one count. V gene TRBV19 combines with J gene TRBJ1-1; D perhaps matches TRBD1 (5 bases). The V gene lost 1 base and the J gene lost 1 base, with 19 bases spanning the gap. The CDR3 contains 18 residues. Germline V lookup: CDR1 LNHDA, CDR2 SQIVND (reference sequence). The CDR3 sequence: CASSIGLRGGTWNTEAFF. The CDR3 DNA reads TGTGCCAGTAGTATAGGGTTAAGGGGAGGGACCTGGAACACTGAAGCTTTCTTT. The full variable domain, in which reference TRBV19 and TRBJ1-1 provide the parts outside the CDR3, is DGGITQSPKYLFRKEGQNVTLSCEQNLNHDAMYWYRQDPGQGLRLIYYSQIVNDFQKGDIAEGYSVSREKKESFPLTVTSAQKNPTAFYLCASSIGLRGGTWNTEAFFGQGTRLTVV.

V is TRBV11-2 and J is TRBJ1-1, with no clear D. The CDR3 is 15 amino acids. The germline gives CDR1 SGHAT, CDR2 FQNNGV. Deletions cut 0 bases from V and 1 base from J, with 9 bases between. The CDR3 protein is CASSLEGQTNTEAFF. In DNA, the CDR3 is TGTGCCAGCAGCTTAGAGGGCCAGACGAACACTGAAGCTTTCTTT.

The chain couples TRBV6-6 to TRBJ2-7, with D unclear. In germline, CDR1 is MNHNY, CDR2 SVGAGI (reference sequence). The CDR3 consists of 12 residues. V dropped 6 bases and J dropped 5 bases, with 11 bases sitting between them. The CDR3 reads CASRPAADEQYF. CDR3 nucleotides: TGTGCCAGCAGACCCGCCGCGGACGAGCAGTACTTC.

This chain connects TRBV11-3 to TRBJ1-6; the D is unclear. The ends were cut back, 0 bases at V and 0 bases at J, with 12 bases in the middle. Germline V gene sequence: CDR1 SGHNT, CDR2 YENEEA. The CDR3 sequence is 18 residues long. The CDR3 reads CASSLDQSGSSYNSPLHF. CDR3 nucleotides: TGTGCCAGCAGCTTAGATCAGAGCGGAAGCTCCTATAATTCACCCCTCCACTTT. The full variable domain, in which reference TRBV11-3 and TRBJ1-6 provide the parts outside the CDR3, is EAGVVQSPRYKIIEKKQPVAFWCNPISGHNTLYWYLQNLGQGPELLIRYENEEAVDDSQLPKDRFSAERLKGVDSTLKIQPAELGDSAVYLCASSLDQSGSSYNSPLHFGNGTRLTVT.

The chain couples TRBV21-1 to TRBJ1-5; TRBD1, the table's D call, was not compared with the DNA. TRBV21-1 is recorded as a pseudogene. The CDR3 contains 16 residues. The CDR3 loop is CASSEGTGGLIQPQHF. The CDR3 nucleotides are TGTGCCAGCAGCGAAGGGACAGGGGGGTTGATTCAGCCCCAGCATTTT.

The chain combines TRBV25-1 with TRBJ1-2; 8 bases are shared with TRBD1. The CDR3 runs 13 residues. The germline V gene has CDR1 MGHDK and CDR2 SYGVNS. With V trimmed by 5 bases and J by 8 bases, 7 bases remained unmatched. Here the CDR3 DNA reads TGTGCCAGCAGTCCCCCGGACAGGGACGGCTACACCTTC. As protein: CASSPPDRDGYTF.

The chain joins TRBV7-9 to TRBJ2-1; 7 bases map to TRBD1. The CDR3 spans 16 residues. Germline V gene data show CDR1 as SEHNR and CDR2 as FQNEAQ (reference sequence). The V segment lost 4 bases and the J segment 6 bases; nucleotides outside the gene matches: 12. The CDR3 region has the DNA TGTGCCAGCAGCTACCAACAGGGGTCCTGGAGCAATGAGCAGTTCTTC. Residues: CASSYQQGSWSNEQFF.

The chain has TRBV28 and TRBJ2-1, with D possibly TRBD2 on 6 matching bases. The CDR3 runs to 14 residues. The V end was cut by 8 bases, the J end by 3 bases, with 14 bases between. Germline V gene data show CDR1 as MDHEN and CDR2 as SYDVKM. In nucleotides, the CDR3 is TGTGCCAGCGGGCGGGGCAGTTACTACAATGAGCAGTTCTTC. Residues: CASGRGSYYNEQFF.

J is TRBJ2-1 and V is TRBV10-3, with a weak D call TRBD2 (5 bases). V lost 0 bases and J 8 bases, leaving 8 bases between the germline ends. This CDR3 spans 13 amino acids. Germline V gene data show CDR1 as ENHRY and CDR2 as SYGVKD. The CDR3 DNA is TGTGCCATCAGTGAGTCGACCGGGGATGAGCAGTTCTTC. Translating gives CAISESTGDEQFF.

This clone was counted only a few times. CDR3 sequence (DNA): TGCGCCAGCAGCTTGGGGGACAGGAAGACTGAAGCTTTCTTT. Translation: CASSLGDRKTEAFF. The rearrangement links TRBV5-1 to TRBJ1-1; 8 nucleotides agree with TRBD1. Germline CDR1 is SGHRS and CDR2 is YFSETQ. The V and J ends lost 0 bases and 5 bases, in that order; junction bases with no gene match: 3. The CDR3 loop spans 14 amino acids.

The chain carries TRBV10-1 and TRBJ2-2, with 7 bases aligning to TRBD1. Germline CDR1 is WNHNN and CDR2 is SYGVQD (reference sequence). V lost 7 bases, J lost 5 bases, and 4 bases stayed unmatched. This CDR3 has 13 residues. This CDR3 reads CASTPDRTGELFF. The CDR3 bases are TGCGCCAGCACCCCGGACAGGACCGGGGAGCTGTTTTTT.

V and J are TRBV5-6 and TRBJ1-3; 9 bases line up with TRBD1. With V trimmed by 0 bases and J by 1 base, 11 bases remained unmatched. CDR3 length equals 19 residues. Looked up from germline, CDR1 is SGHDT and CDR2 is YYEEEE. CDR3 protein: CASSLGTGEKPFSGNTIYF. CDR3 DNA sequence: TGTGCCAGCAGCTTGGGGACAGGGGAGAAGCCATTTTCTGGAAACACCATATATTTT.

V usage is TRBV5-6 and J usage is TRBJ2-2; no clear D gene. The CDR3 covers 16 residues. The V and J ends lost 1 base and 4 bases respectively, with 14 bases between them. Germline CDR1 is SGHDT and CDR2 is YYEEEE. As DNA, the CDR3 is TGTGCCAGCAGCTTGTACAGATACGAATTCACCGGGGAGCTGTTTTTT. It translates to CASSLYRYEFTGELFF.

As regards this clone: No DNA is shown, since the ends of the CDR3 on it are uncertain; the CDR3 is the one TCRdb lists. The V call is TRBV21-1, the J call TRBJ1-2; the listed D gene, TRBD1, was not tested against the DNA. TRBV21-1 is flagged as a pseudogene. The CDR3 is 14 residues long, counting both termini. The CDR3 protein is CASSKVGTGNGYTF.